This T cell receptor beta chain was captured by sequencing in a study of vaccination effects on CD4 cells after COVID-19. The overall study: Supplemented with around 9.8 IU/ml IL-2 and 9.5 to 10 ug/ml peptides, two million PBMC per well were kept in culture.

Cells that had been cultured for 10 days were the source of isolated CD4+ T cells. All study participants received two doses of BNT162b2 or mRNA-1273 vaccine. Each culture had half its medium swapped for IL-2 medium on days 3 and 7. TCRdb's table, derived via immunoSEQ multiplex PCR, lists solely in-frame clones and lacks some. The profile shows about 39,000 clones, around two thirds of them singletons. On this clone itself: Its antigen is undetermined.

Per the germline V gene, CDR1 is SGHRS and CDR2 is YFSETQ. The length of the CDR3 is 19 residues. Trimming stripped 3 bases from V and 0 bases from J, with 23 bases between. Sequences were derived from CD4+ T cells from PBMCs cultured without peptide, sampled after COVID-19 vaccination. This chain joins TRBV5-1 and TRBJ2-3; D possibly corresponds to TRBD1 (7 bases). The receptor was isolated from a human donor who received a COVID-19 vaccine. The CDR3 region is CASSSPGTEPRGSTDTQYF. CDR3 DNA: TGCGCCAGCAGCTCCCCCGGGACAGAGCCTCGGGGGAGCACAGATACGCAGTATTTT.